This is a list of T cell receptor beta chains from one sample in a study of blood T cell repertoires in COVID-19. Sequencing was performed with immunoSEQ multiplex PCR; in TCRdb, only in-frame clones are kept and a portion is missing. The table lists 280,000 or so clones, 90% of them singletons. The sample comprised PBMCs or T cells enriched from blood (not recorded which). All receptors derive from a woman between 18 and 29 years old with acute COVID-19. Both conserved end residues are part of each CDR3. Fields, in order: CDR3 DNA, CDR3 protein, D gene, J gene, V gene, clone size. The D gene is left open where the match is weak. Clone sizes are given selectively: once, few, many, or a class where the clone is expanded.

CDR3nt: TGCAGTGCCACTAGCGCTGAGCAGTTCTTC
CDR3aa: CSATSAEQFF
d_gene: TRBD2
j_gene: TRBJ2-1
v_gene: TRBV20-1
abundance: .

CDR3nt: TGTGCCAGCAGTTTCCACACCGGACTAGCGGGCACAGATACGCAGTATTTT
CDR3aa: CASSFHTGLAGTDTQYF
d_gene: TRBD2
j_gene: TRBJ2-3
v_gene: TRBV2
abundance: .

CDR3nt: TGTGCCAGCAGTGAAAATCGACAGGGTCTAACCTACGAGCAGTACTTC
CDR3aa: CASSENRQGLTYEQYF
d_gene: TRBD1
j_gene: TRBJ2-7
v_gene: TRBV6-1
abundance: .

CDR3nt: TGTGCCACCAGTGTAGCTGGGGGAGGTACAGATACGCAGTATTTT
CDR3aa: CATSVAGGGTDTQYF
d_gene: .
j_gene: TRBJ2-3
v_gene: TRBV24-1
abundance: once

CDR3nt: TGTGCCAGCAGCTCCAGTGGCACTGAAGCTTTCTTT
CDR3aa: CASSSSGTEAFF
d_gene: .
j_gene: TRBJ1-1
v_gene: TRBV7-9
abundance: .

CDR3nt: TGTGCCAGCAGCTCTACTGGACGGGGGAACACTGAAGCTTTCTTT
CDR3aa: CASSSTGRGNTEAFF
d_gene: .
j_gene: TRBJ1-1
v_gene: TRBV7-9
abundance: .

CDR3nt: TGCGCCAGCAGCTTGGCAAGGACAGGGGGTTTCCGCTACACCGGGGAGCTGTTTTTT
CDR3aa: CASSLARTGGFRYTGELFF
d_gene: TRBD1
j_gene: TRBJ2-2
v_gene: TRBV5-1
abundance: .

CDR3nt: TGCGCCAGCAGCTTGGGACTAGCGGGAGATAGCAATGAGCAGTTCTTC
CDR3aa: CASSLGLAGDSNEQFF
d_gene: TRBD2
j_gene: TRBJ2-1
v_gene: TRBV5-1
abundance: .

CDR3nt: TGTGCCAGCAGCCCAACAGGGGGCCCATACAATGAGCAGTTCTTC
CDR3aa: CASSPTGGPYNEQFF
d_gene: TRBD1
j_gene: TRBJ2-1
v_gene: TRBV6-5
abundance: .

CDR3nt: TGTGCCAGCAGTTTATCGTCCAGGTGGGCTTTCAATGAGCAGTTCTTC
CDR3aa: CASSLSSRWAFNEQFF
d_gene: .
j_gene: TRBJ2-1
v_gene: TRBV28
abundance: once

CDR3nt: TGTGCCAGCAGTCGTACAGGGGTAACTGAAGCTTTCTTT
CDR3aa: CASSRTGVTEAFF
d_gene: TRBD1
j_gene: TRBJ1-1
v_gene: TRBV6-5
abundance: .

CDR3nt: TGTGCCAGCAGCTCAACCGGACTTGCCTACGAGCAGTACTTC
CDR3aa: CASSSTGLAYEQYF
d_gene: .
j_gene: TRBJ2-7
v_gene: TRBV11-2
abundance: .

CDR3nt: TGTGCCAGCAGCTCGCAGCGGGAGATATACTACGAGCAGTACTTC
CDR3aa: CASSSQREIYYEQYF
d_gene: TRBD2
j_gene: TRBJ2-7
v_gene: TRBV7-8
abundance: .

CDR3nt: TGTGCCAGCAGTTTAAGTAAGGGACAGGGAAGGAATCAGCCCCAGCATTTT
CDR3aa: CASSLSKGQGRNQPQHF
d_gene: TRBD1
j_gene: TRBJ1-5
v_gene: TRBV28
abundance: .

CDR3nt: TGTGCCAGCAGTCACCCCATCGGGGAAGGTTTAAACTATGGCTACACCTTC
CDR3aa: CASSHPIGEGLNYGYTF
d_gene: .
j_gene: TRBJ1-2
v_gene: TRBV7-9
abundance: .

CDR3nt: TGTGCCAGCAGAGAACTAGCGGTCCAGTTGTCCCAGTACTTC
CDR3aa: CASRELAVQLSQYF
d_gene: TRBD2
j_gene: TRBJ2-5
v_gene: TRBV2
abundance: .

CDR3nt: TGTGCCAGCCGAGGGCGCGGGGAGACCCAGTACTTC
CDR3aa: CASRGRGETQYF
d_gene: .
j_gene: TRBJ2-5
v_gene: TRBV5-8
abundance: once

CDR3nt: TGTGCCAGCAGCTTAACGGGGACAGCAGAAGCTTTCTTT
CDR3aa: CASSLTGTAEAFF
d_gene: TRBD1
j_gene: TRBJ1-1
v_gene: TRBV7-3
abundance: .

CDR3nt: TGCAGCGTTGTGGGAGGGATAGCAGATACGCAGTATTTT
CDR3aa: CSVVGGIADTQYF
d_gene: TRBD2
j_gene: TRBJ2-3
v_gene: TRBV29-1
abundance: .

CDR3nt: TGTGCCGTAAGCTACAGTGTCGACACTGAAGCTTTCTTT
CDR3aa: CAVSYSVDTEAFF
d_gene: .
j_gene: TRBJ1-1
v_gene: TRBV19
abundance: .

CDR3nt: TGCAGCGTTGATGGGACTAGCGGGAGTTACGAGCAGTACTTC
CDR3aa: CSVDGTSGSYEQYF
d_gene: TRBD2
j_gene: TRBJ2-7
v_gene: TRBV29-1
abundance: few

CDR3nt: TGTGCCACCAGCGGAGGGACGGGAGTCACAGATACGCAGTATTTT
CDR3aa: CATSGGTGVTDTQYF
d_gene: .
j_gene: TRBJ2-3
v_gene: TRBV15
abundance: .

CDR3nt: TGTGCCAGCGCAGATTGGAGGGAAACTGAAGCTTTCTTT
CDR3aa: CASADWRETEAFF
d_gene: .
j_gene: TRBJ1-1
v_gene: TRBV11-2
abundance: .

CDR3nt: TGTGCCAGCAGCTTGGCTCTGGTTAGGGACTATAGCTCCTACGAGCAGTACTTC
CDR3aa: CASSLALVRDYSSYEQYF
d_gene: TRBD2
j_gene: TRBJ2-7
v_gene: TRBV5-6
abundance: once

CDR3nt: TGTGCCAGCAGCGGCGGACTAGCGGGAGGCAACGAGCAGTACTTC
CDR3aa: CASSGGLAGGNEQYF
d_gene: TRBD2
j_gene: TRBJ2-7
v_gene: TRBV5-6
abundance: .

CDR3nt: TGTGCCAGCAGCGTAAACAGGGGGGCAGGCGAGCAGTTCTTC
CDR3aa: CASSVNRGAGEQFF
d_gene: TRBD1
j_gene: TRBJ2-1
v_gene: TRBV7-9
abundance: .

CDR3nt: TGTGCCACCAGTGATTCCACTAGAGGGGGAGACACCGGGGAGCTGTTTTTT
CDR3aa: CATSDSTRGGDTGELFF
d_gene: .
j_gene: TRBJ2-2
v_gene: TRBV24-1
abundance: .

CDR3nt: TGCGCCAGCAGCTTGGTTCCGGGACAGGGGAACTATGGCTACACCTTC
CDR3aa: CASSLVPGQGNYGYTF
d_gene: TRBD1
j_gene: TRBJ1-2
v_gene: TRBV5-1
abundance: .

CDR3nt: TGTGCCAGCAGCCCGACAACCGGGACACACAAAAGGGGTAACACTGAAGCTTTCTTT
CDR3aa: CASSPTTGTHKRGNTEAFF
d_gene: .
j_gene: TRBJ1-1
v_gene: TRBV7-9
abundance: .

CDR3nt: TGCGCCAGCAGCCAAGATATAAAGGGACAGGGGGCCGTGGGCTACACCTTC
CDR3aa: CASSQDIKGQGAVGYTF
d_gene: TRBD1
j_gene: TRBJ1-2
v_gene: TRBV4-3
abundance: .

CDR3nt: TGCGCCAGCAGCCAAGGACTGGGTGGCTACACCTTC
CDR3aa: CASSQGLGGYTF
d_gene: .
j_gene: TRBJ1-2
v_gene: TRBV4-1
abundance: .

CDR3nt: TGTGCCAGCATTCTAGCGGGAGTTCGCTCCTACGAGCAGTACTTC
CDR3aa: CASILAGVRSYEQYF
d_gene: TRBD2
j_gene: TRBJ2-7
v_gene: TRBV2
abundance: .

CDR3nt: TGTGCCAGCAGAAGAGGACTAGCGGTGAACACCGGGGAGCTGTTTTTT
CDR3aa: CASRRGLAVNTGELFF
d_gene: TRBD2
j_gene: TRBJ2-2
v_gene: TRBV28
abundance: .

CDR3nt: TGCGCCAGCAGCTTGTCGGGAGGCCTTAGCACAGATACGCAGTATTTT
CDR3aa: CASSLSGGLSTDTQYF
d_gene: TRBD2
j_gene: TRBJ2-3
v_gene: TRBV5-1
abundance: .

CDR3nt: TGTGCCAGCACCGGGGGAGCCAAAAACATTCAGTACTTC
CDR3aa: CASTGGAKNIQYF
d_gene: .
j_gene: TRBJ2-4
v_gene: TRBV11-2
abundance: .

CDR3nt: TGTGCCACCAGCAGAGAAGCGGGGTCTGGGGCCAACGTCCTGACTTTC
CDR3aa: CATSREAGSGANVLTF
d_gene: TRBD2
j_gene: TRBJ2-6
v_gene: TRBV15
abundance: .

CDR3nt: TGTGCCAGCAGCCCCCTAGCGGAGCCCGGCACAGATACGCAGTATTTT
CDR3aa: CASSPLAEPGTDTQYF
d_gene: TRBD2
j_gene: TRBJ2-3
v_gene: TRBV3-1/TRBV3-2
abundance: .

CDR3nt: TGTGCCAGCAGTCCCTTGTCGGGGGGCCATATGAACACTGAAGCTTTCTTT
CDR3aa: CASSPLSGGHMNTEAFF
d_gene: .
j_gene: TRBJ1-1
v_gene: TRBV7-9
abundance: .

CDR3nt: TGTGCCAGCAGCCCCCCCACTAGCGGGAGGGCCTACGAGCAGTACTTC
CDR3aa: CASSPPTSGRAYEQYF
d_gene: TRBD2
j_gene: TRBJ2-7
v_gene: TRBV7-9
abundance: .

CDR3nt: TGTGCCAGCAGTAACCCCTCAGGGACCGGGGAGCTGTTTTTT
CDR3aa: CASSNPSGTGELFF
d_gene: .
j_gene: TRBJ2-2
v_gene: TRBV6-5
abundance: .

CDR3nt: TGTGCCAGCTCACCACCCGGGACAGGGAACTATGGCTACACCTTC
CDR3aa: CASSPPGTGNYGYTF
d_gene: TRBD1
j_gene: TRBJ1-2
v_gene: TRBV18
abundance: .

CDR3nt: TGCGCCAGCAGCCTAAGAATCAGGAGAGGGTACCAAGAGACCCAGTACTTC
CDR3aa: CASSLRIRRGYQETQYF
d_gene: .
j_gene: TRBJ2-5
v_gene: TRBV4-1
abundance: .

CDR3nt: TGCGCCAGCAGCCGAGGACAGCTGAATGAAAAACTGTTTTTT
CDR3aa: CASSRGQLNEKLFF
d_gene: .
j_gene: TRBJ1-4
v_gene: TRBV4-1
abundance: once

CDR3nt: TGTGCCAGCAGTAGGCAGGGCCACGAGCAGTACTTC
CDR3aa: CASSRQGHEQYF
d_gene: .
j_gene: TRBJ2-7
v_gene: TRBV27
abundance: .

CDR3nt: TGTGCCAGCAGGCCCCCGGGACAGCACAAAGAGACCCAGTACTTC
CDR3aa: CASRPPGQHKETQYF
d_gene: TRBD1
j_gene: TRBJ2-5
v_gene: TRBV6-6
abundance: once

CDR3nt: TGTGCCAGCACCATAGCGGGAGGGCCCGATGAGCAGTTCTTC
CDR3aa: CASTIAGGPDEQFF
d_gene: TRBD2
j_gene: TRBJ2-1
v_gene: TRBV28
abundance: once

CDR3nt: TGTGCCAGCAGCTTGGGCCAATCCTACGCGCAGTACTTC
CDR3aa: CASSLGQSYAQYF
d_gene: .
j_gene: TRBJ2-7
v_gene: TRBV5-6
abundance: .

CDR3nt: TGTGCCAGCAGCATGGGACTCCTCTCCTACAATGAGCAGTTCTTC
CDR3aa: CASSMGLLSYNEQFF
d_gene: .
j_gene: TRBJ2-1
v_gene: TRBV21-1
abundance: few

CDR3nt: TGTGCCAGCAGCGTACAGGACAGGGGGAACACTGAAGCTTTCTTT
CDR3aa: CASSVQDRGNTEAFF
d_gene: TRBD1
j_gene: TRBJ1-1
v_gene: TRBV9
abundance: .

CDR3nt: TGTGCCAGCAGACCGGGACAGGGGGGATACAATGAGCAGTTCTTC
CDR3aa: CASRPGQGGYNEQFF
d_gene: TRBD1
j_gene: TRBJ2-1
v_gene: TRBV7-9
abundance: .

CDR3nt: TGTGCCAGCAGCCCGTCGACCGTAGGAGCGGGAGCCTACGAGCAGTACTTC
CDR3aa: CASSPSTVGAGAYEQYF
d_gene: TRBD2
j_gene: TRBJ2-7
v_gene: TRBV28
abundance: .